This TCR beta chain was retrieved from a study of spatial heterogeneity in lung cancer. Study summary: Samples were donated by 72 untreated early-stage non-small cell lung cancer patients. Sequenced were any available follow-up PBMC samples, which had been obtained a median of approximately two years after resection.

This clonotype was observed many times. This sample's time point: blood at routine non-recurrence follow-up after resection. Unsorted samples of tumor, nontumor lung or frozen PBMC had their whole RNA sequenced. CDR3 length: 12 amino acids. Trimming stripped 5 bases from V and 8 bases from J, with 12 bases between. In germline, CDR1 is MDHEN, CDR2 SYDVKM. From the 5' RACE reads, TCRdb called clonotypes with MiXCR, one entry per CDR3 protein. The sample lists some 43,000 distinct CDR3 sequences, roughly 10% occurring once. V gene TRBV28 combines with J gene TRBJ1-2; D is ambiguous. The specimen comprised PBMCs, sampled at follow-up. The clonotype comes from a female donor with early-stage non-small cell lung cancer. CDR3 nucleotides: TGTGCCAGCAGTCCTTTGGTAGGCGGCTACACCTTC. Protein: CASSPLVGGYTF.